The 21 T cell receptor beta chains in this list originate from one sample, sequenced in a study of T cell changes during pregnancy in multiple sclerosis. Only in-frame clones appear in the TCRdb table, and some are missing; sequencing was by immunoSEQ multiplex PCR. Of about 98,000 clones in the sample, about 90% were seen once. The sequencing here drew on peripheral blood, taken after pregnancy. The source is a female donor in good health, enrolled as a control in a pregnancy study.

CDR3 loop: CATSRASGSSYEQYF. The CDR3 region has the DNA TGTGCCACCAGCAGAGCTAGCGGGAGTAGCTACGAGCAGTACTTC. The chain combines TRBV15 with TRBJ2-7, with 10 bases lining up with TRBD2. Germline trimming cut 1 base from V and 3 bases from J; bases unmatched to any gene: 3. The germline V gene has CDR1 LNHNV and CDR2 YYDKDF (reference sequence). This CDR3 spans 15 amino acids.

This chain connects TRBV15 to TRBJ2-1; 8 bases map to TRBD2. J lost 2 bases, V lost 0 bases, and 12 bases had no gene match. The CDR3 has 19 residues. The germline V gene has CDR1 LNHNV and CDR2 YYDKDF (reference sequence). The CDR3 DNA reads as TGTGCCACCAGCAGAGATGATTTTAAGGAGCGGGAGCCCTACAATGAGCAGTTCTTC. It yields the protein CATSRDDFKEREPYNEQFF.

The rearrangement uses TRBV7-8 and TRBJ1-1, with 10 bases identical to TRBD1. The J segment lost 7 bases and the V segment lost 1 base, leaving 9 bases of the junction unmatched. Germline V gives CDR1 SGHVS, CDR2 FQNEAQ. The CDR3 has 16 residues. The CDR3 nucleotides read TGTGCCAGCAGCTTAGGACAGGGGGCCAGTTGGGGTGAAGCTTTCTTT. Translation gives CASSLGQGASWGEAFF.

This clone showed up just a few times. V and J are TRBV4-1 and TRBJ1-6, with 7 nucleotides matching TRBD1. CDR3 length: 17 amino acids. Germline V CDR1 and CDR2: MGHRA, YSYEKL. Unmatched junction bases numbered 5, after V lost 0 bases and J lost 3 bases. The CDR3 DNA follows: TGCGCCAGCAGCCAAGACGCGGGACAGAACTATAATTCACCCCTCCACTTT. Translated, it gives CASSQDAGQNYNSPLHF.

The rearrangement links TRBV6-5 to TRBJ2-1; 7 positions agree with TRBD1. Trimming took 5 bases from V and 5 from J; bases not matched to a gene: 6. The CDR3 loop spans 14 amino acids. CDR1 MNHEY and CDR2 SVGAGI come from the germline V gene. The CDR3 bases are TGTGCCAGCAGTCCCCGACAGGGTGACAATGAGCAGTTCTTC. Translated, it gives CASSPRQGDNEQFF.

The chain combines TRBV7-8 with TRBJ1-1; the D is unclear. There are 13 residues in the CDR3. CDR1 SGHVS and CDR2 FQNEAQ come from the germline V gene. Trimming cost V 5 bases and J 3 bases, with 10 bases left between them. In DNA, the CDR3 is TGTGCCAGCAGCCAGACAACCTACACTGAAGCTTTCTTT. Translating it yields CASSQTTYTEAFF.

J is TRBJ1-4 and V is TRBV2, with TRBD1 as a possible D gene (5 bases). The CDR3 covers 15 residues. V was trimmed by 6 bases and J by 0 bases, leaving 11 bases between them. Germline loops: CDR1 SNHLY, CDR2 FYNNEI. CDR3 protein: CASRLQVSTNEKLFF. In nucleotides, the CDR3 is TGTGCCAGCAGGCTACAGGTATCAACTAATGAAAAACTGTTTTTT.

The CDR3 DNA is TGTGCCTGGAGTGTACCAGGGGGATATAATGAGCAGTTCTTC. Residues: CAWSVPGGYNEQFF. The chain has TRBV30 and TRBJ2-1, with 7 bases fitting TRBD1. CDR1 is GTSNPN, CDR2 SVGIG, per germline (reference sequence). CDR3 length: 14 amino acids. With V trimmed by 0 bases and J by 7 bases, 6 bases remained unmatched.

The chain joins TRBV7-9 to TRBJ2-7; 7 nucleotides line up with TRBD1. Germline loops: CDR1 SEHNR, CDR2 FQNEAQ (reference sequence). V lost 4 bases and J lost 4; bases outside the gene matches: 4. The CDR3 has 13 amino acids. The CDR3 here is CASSSSQGYEQYF. Here the CDR3 DNA reads TGTGCCAGCAGCTCCTCACAGGGGTACGAGCAGTACTTC.

The J gene is TRBJ1-2, the V gene TRBV6-1; D is uncertain. CDR1 and CDR2 (germline): MNHNS, SASEGT. The CDR3 contains 13 residues. The V end lost 2 bases, the J end lost 6 bases, and 10 bases lay between the germline ends. In DNA, the CDR3 is TGTGCCAGCAGTGAACCAGATTACGATGGCTACACCTTC. It translates to CASSEPDYDGYTF.

The V gene is TRBV11-2, the J gene TRBJ2-3, with D possibly being TRBD2 (6 bases). V shed 2 bases and J shed 0 bases, with 9 bases lying between them. CDR3 size: 15 residues. Germline assignment: CDR1 SGHAT and CDR2 FQNNGV. CDR3 sequence reads: CASSLLGLSTDTQYF. The CDR3 DNA reads TGTGCCAGCAGCTTATTGGGACTCAGCACAGATACGCAGTATTTT.

The chain carries TRBV27 and TRBJ2-3; possible D gene TRBD2, 5 bases. The germline V and J ends were trimmed by 5 bases and 1 base, with 10 bases remaining between them. The CDR3 covers 14 residues. Looked up from germline, CDR1 is MNHEY and CDR2 is SMNVEV (reference sequence). The CDR3 DNA sequence: TGTGCCAGCAGTATCCCCGGGGGCACAGATACGCAGTATTTT. It translates to CASSIPGGTDTQYF.

The chain is built from TRBV7-9 and TRBJ2-2, with D possibly TRBD2 on 5 matching bases. CDR3 size: 13 residues. Trimming took off 1 base at V and 6 bases at J, with 6 bases between the two ends. CDR1 SEHNR and CDR2 FQNEAQ come from the germline V gene (reference sequence). CDR3 residues: CASSLDGAGELFF. Here the CDR3 DNA reads TGTGCCAGCAGCTTAGACGGGGCCGGGGAGCTGTTTTTT.

The chain recombines TRBV9 with TRBJ2-3, with TRBD2 identical over 9 bases. CDR3 length equals 16 residues. Germline CDR1 is SGDLS and CDR2 is YYNGEE. Trimming took 3 bases from V and 0 from J; bases not matched to a gene: 5. CDR3 loop: CASSASGGISTDTQYF. The DNA for the CDR3 is TGTGCCAGCAGCGCCAGCGGGGGGATTAGCACAGATACGCAGTATTTT. The complete variable domain, with remaining parts taken from reference TRBV9 and TRBJ2-3, reads DSGVTQTPKHLITATGQRVTLRCSPRSGDLSVYWYQQSLDQGLQFLIQYYNGEERAKGNILERFSAQQFPDLHSELNLSSLELGDSALYFCASSASGGISTDTQYFGPGTRLTVL.

V gene TRBV6-4 combines with J gene TRBJ1-3, with D unresolved. The length of the CDR3 is 11 residues. Germline-derived CDR1 and CDR2 are MRHNA and SNTAGT. The CDR3 loop is CGYGSVNTIYF. CDR3 bases: TGTGGTTACGGGTCAGTAAACACCATATATTTT.

Note on this clone: This specimen includes other DNA sequences encoding the same CDR3. The chain joins TRBV19 to TRBJ2-1; possibly TRBD1 for D (6 bases). This CDR3 is built from 15 residues. V was clipped by 5 bases and J by 0 bases, with 11 bases between them. Germline CDR1 LNHDA, CDR2 SQIVND (reference sequence). CDR3 nucleotide sequence: TGTGCCAGTAGTCCAGACAGGAGCTCCTACAATGAGCAGTTCTTC. Translation: CASSPDRSSYNEQFF.

V gene TRBV6-6 combines with J gene TRBJ2-1; D unresolved. Germline values: CDR1 MNHNY, CDR2 SVGAGI (reference sequence). The V gene lost 6 bases and the J gene lost 4 bases, with 7 bases spanning the gap. The CDR3 consists of 12 residues. CDR3 protein: CASRENYNEQFF. The CDR3 region has the DNA TGTGCCAGCAGGGAGAATTACAATGAGCAGTTCTTC.

This clone was seen just once. V usage is TRBV4-1 and J usage is TRBJ2-7; 8 bases are a match to TRBD2. Germline loops: CDR1 MGHRA, CDR2 YSYEKL. The CDR3 sequence is 16 residues long. The V gene end was trimmed by 1 base and the J gene end by 2 bases; junction bases not matched to a gene: 7. This chain's CDR3 is CASSQAGGRHTYEQYF. CDR3 sequence (DNA): TGCGCCAGCAGCCAAGCGGGGGGGCGGCATACCTACGAGCAGTACTTC.

The rearrangement uses TRBV5-6 and TRBJ2-1; 16 bases are a match to TRBD2. V lost 3 bases to trimming and J lost 9 bases; unmatched junction nucleotides: 6. Germline values: CDR1 SGHDT, CDR2 YYEEEE. The CDR3 has 16 amino acids. CDR3 sequence: CASSSGLAGGLSEQFF. For the CDR3, the DNA is TGTGCCAGCAGCTCGGGACTAGCGGGAGGGCTTAGTGAGCAGTTCTTC.

This chain connects TRBV28 to TRBJ2-1; TRBD2 matches at 9 bases. The V and J ends lost 5 bases and 8 bases, in that order; junction bases with no gene match: 19. The length of the CDR3 is 18 residues. Germline V gene lookup returns CDR1 MDHEN and CDR2 SYDVKM. CDR3 loop: CASSLGVAGEIGLDEQFF. As DNA, the CDR3 is TGTGCCAGCAGTCTAGGGGTAGCGGGAGAGATAGGGCTAGATGAGCAGTTCTTC.

The chain recombines TRBV28 with TRBJ2-5; D is perhaps TRBD1 (5 bases). CDR3 length: 18 residues. V gave up 11 bases and J gave up 1 base, with 29 bases separating them. Germline V gene data show CDR1 as MDHEN and CDR2 as SYDVKM. This CDR3 is CAVLPTGHWGTAQETQYF. The CDR3 DNA sequence: TGTGCCGTACTCCCTACCGGACATTGGGGAACAGCCCAAGAGACCCAGTACTTC.